These 2 T cell receptor beta chains came from one sample sequenced in a study of shared clonotypes between healthy human individuals. The repertoire was sequenced with immunoSEQ multiplex PCR; TCRdb's copy has only in-frame clones and lacks some. The sample yields roughly 700,000 clones, less than 95% seen once. The material sequenced was memory CD8+ T cells from PBMCs. Subset described: CD45RO+ cells pooled with CCR7-negative TemRA cells. The receptors derive from a man between 18 and 35 years old in good health. Some clones in this sample may be carry-over from other donors' samples.

The CDR3 spells CASKTPGYEQFF. In nucleotides, the CDR3 is TGTGCCAGCAAAACTCCCGGGTATGAGCAGTTCTTC. V gene TRBV2 combines with J gene TRBJ2-1, with no clear D. V was trimmed by 7 bases and J by 8 bases, leaving 12 bases between them. The CDR3 is 12 amino acids. Looked up from germline, CDR1 is SNHLY and CDR2 is FYNNEI.

The rearrangement uses TRBV9 and TRBJ2-1; 10 nucleotides agree with TRBD2. The length of the CDR3 is 19 residues. Germline CDR1 and CDR2: SGDLS and YYNGEE. Germline trimming cut 2 bases from V and 9 bases from J; bases unmatched to any gene: 20. The CDR3 is CASSVVRDIHLAGAGEQFF. DNA for the CDR3: TGTGCCAGCAGCGTCGTCCGGGACATTCATCTAGCGGGGGCGGGTGAGCAGTTCTTC.